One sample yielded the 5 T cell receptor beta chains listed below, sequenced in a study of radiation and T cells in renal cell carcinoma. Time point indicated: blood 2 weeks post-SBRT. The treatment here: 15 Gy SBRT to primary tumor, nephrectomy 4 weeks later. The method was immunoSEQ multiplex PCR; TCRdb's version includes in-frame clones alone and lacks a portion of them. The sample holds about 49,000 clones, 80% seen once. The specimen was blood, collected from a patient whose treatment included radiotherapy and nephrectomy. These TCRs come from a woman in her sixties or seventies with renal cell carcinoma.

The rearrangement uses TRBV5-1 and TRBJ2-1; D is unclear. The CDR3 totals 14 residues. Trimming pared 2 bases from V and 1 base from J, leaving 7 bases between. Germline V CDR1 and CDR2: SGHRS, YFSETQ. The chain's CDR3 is CASSFGGSYNEQFF. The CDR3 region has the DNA TGCGCCAGCAGCTTCGGCGGTTCCTACAATGAGCAGTTCTTC.

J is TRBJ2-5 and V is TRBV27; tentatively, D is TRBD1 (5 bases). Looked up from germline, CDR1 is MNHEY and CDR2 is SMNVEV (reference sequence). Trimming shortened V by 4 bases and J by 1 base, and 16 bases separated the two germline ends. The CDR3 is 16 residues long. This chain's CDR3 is CASSSQGLSTQETQYF. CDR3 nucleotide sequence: TGTGCCAGCAGTTCGCAGGGTCTTTCGACCCAAGAGACCCAGTACTTC.

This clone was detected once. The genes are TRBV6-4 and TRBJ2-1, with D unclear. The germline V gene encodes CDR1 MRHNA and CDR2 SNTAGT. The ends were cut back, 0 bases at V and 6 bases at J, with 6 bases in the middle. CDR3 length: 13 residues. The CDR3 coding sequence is TGTGCCAGCAGTGACTCTCCTGGCAATGAGCAGTTCTTC. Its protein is CASSDSPGNEQFF.

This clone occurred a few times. The CDR3 loop reads CASKGGEVLPGELFF. CDR3 in DNA: TGTGCCAGCAAGGGGGGAGAGGTCTTACCCGGGGAGCTGTTTTTT. This chain uses TRBV2 with TRBJ2-2; D is tentatively TRBD1 or TRBD2 (6 bases each). The V end lost 7 bases, the J end lost 6 bases, and 18 bases lay between the germline ends. The CDR3 covers 15 residues. Germline V gene lookup returns CDR1 SNHLY and CDR2 FYNNEI.

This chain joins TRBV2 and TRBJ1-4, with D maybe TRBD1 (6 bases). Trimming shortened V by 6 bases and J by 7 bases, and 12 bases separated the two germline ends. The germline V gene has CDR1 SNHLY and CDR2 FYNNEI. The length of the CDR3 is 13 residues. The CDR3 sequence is CASSTGLSEKLFF. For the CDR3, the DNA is TGTGCCAGCAGCACAGGGTTAAGTGAAAAACTGTTTTTT.